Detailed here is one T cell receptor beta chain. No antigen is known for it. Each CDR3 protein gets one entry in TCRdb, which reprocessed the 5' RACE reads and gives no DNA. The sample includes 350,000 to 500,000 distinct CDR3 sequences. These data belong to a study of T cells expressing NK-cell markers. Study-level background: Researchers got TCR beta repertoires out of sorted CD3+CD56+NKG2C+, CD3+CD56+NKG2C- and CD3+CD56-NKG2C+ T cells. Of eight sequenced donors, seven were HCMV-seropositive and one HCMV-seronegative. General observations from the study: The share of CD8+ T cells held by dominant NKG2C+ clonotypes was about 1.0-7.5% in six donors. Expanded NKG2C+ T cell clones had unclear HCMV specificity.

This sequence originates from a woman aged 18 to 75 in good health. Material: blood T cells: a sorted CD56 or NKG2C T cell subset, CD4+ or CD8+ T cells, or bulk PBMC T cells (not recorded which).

This CDR3 is CASSFSTGTGGNNEQFF. J is TRBJ2-1 and V is TRBV7-6; the TRBD1 assignment by TCRdb is unverifiable without DNA. Germline V CDR1 and CDR2: SGHVS, FNYEAQ. This CDR3 has 17 residues.